A single sample gave rise to the 27 T cell receptor beta chains below, sequenced in a study of cytomegalovirus exposure and HLA in healthy donors. The PCR was carried out with 60 Vbeta primers and 13 Jbeta primers. Here immunoSEQ multiplex PCR was the method, and the copy in TCRdb shows in-frame clones only, minus some. Of around 80,000 clones listed, around 60% were seen once; the top ten hold 4% to 4.5%. The specimen sequenced was PBMCs. All receptors derive from a male donor in good health and CMV-seropositive.

This clone was recorded a few times. The chain employs TRBV7-2 and TRBJ2-5; no clear D gene. Germline CDR1 is SGHTA and CDR2 is FQGNSA. Trimming pared 5 bases from V and 5 bases from J, leaving 9 bases between. This CDR3 is built from 12 residues. The CDR3 loop is CASSPPGETQYF. The CDR3 DNA reads TGTGCCAGCAGCCCCCCCGGGGAGACCCAGTACTTC.

This chain connects TRBV29-1 to TRBJ2-5, with 7 bases matching TRBD1. The closer fit of TRBJ2-7 to the DNA end suggests the J call may be wrong. This CDR3 comprises 11 residues. Germline assignment: CDR1 SQVTM and CDR2 ANQGSEA. Here the CDR3 reads CSVESGGEQYF. CDR3 DNA: TGCAGCGTTGAATCAGGGGGCGAGCAGTACTTC.

This chain connects TRBV28 to TRBJ2-5; D may be TRBD2 (7 bases). Trimming cost V 7 bases and J 1 base, with 16 bases left between them. The V gene's germline CDR1 is MDHEN and CDR2 SYDVKM. The CDR3 runs 15 residues. CDR3 coding DNA: TGTGCCAGCACTCTGGGGGCGGGAGCCCAAGAGACCCAGTACTTC. Translated: CASTLGAGAQETQYF.

The CDR3 loop reads CATRRGLSGGETQYF. The CDR3 region has the DNA TGTGCCACCAGGCGCGGACTATCCGGGGGGGAGACCCAGTACTTC. The gene calls are TRBV15 and TRBJ2-5, with TRBD2 identical over 7 bases. The germline gives CDR1 LNHNV, CDR2 YYDKDF (reference sequence). V trimming: 6 bases; J trimming: 5 bases; junction bases outside the gene matches: 12. The length of the CDR3 is 15 residues.

The sample holds many counts of this clone. The chain links TRBV7-9 to TRBJ2-1; the match to TRBD2 covers 10 bases. This CDR3 has 14 residues. The V segment lost 5 bases and the J segment 9 bases; nucleotides outside the gene matches: 7. Germline CDR1 and CDR2: SEHNR and FQNEAQ (reference sequence). CDR3 in amino acids: CASSGGLAVAEQFF. For the CDR3, the DNA is TGTGCCAGCAGCGGCGGACTAGCGGTGGCTGAGCAGTTCTTC.

This clone was found once. The rearrangement joins TRBV5-6 to TRBJ1-5; D perhaps matches TRBD1 (5 bases). Trimming left V 7 bases short and J 6 bases short, with 17 bases between. The CDR3 is 14 amino acids. CDR1 SGHDT and CDR2 YYEEEE come from the germline V gene. CDR3 bases: TGTGCCAGCCGGAGAGCGGGGGAGGGTCAGCCCCAGCATTTT. Encoded protein: CASRRAGEGQPQHF.

In its sample, this clone was seen a few times. The rearrangement uses TRBV29-1 and TRBJ1-5, with D tentatively TRBD1 (5 bases). CDR1 and CDR2 (germline): SQVTM, ANQGSEA. Deletions cut 2 bases from V and 5 bases from J, with 10 bases between. The CDR3 is 13 amino acids. The chain's CDR3 is CSVETGRDQPQHF. The DNA of the CDR3 is TGCAGCGTTGAAACAGGAAGGGATCAGCCCCAGCATTTT.

J is TRBJ2-7 and V is TRBV30; 10 nucleotides line up with TRBD2. CDR1 and CDR2 (germline): GTSNPN, SVGIG (reference sequence). J gave up 7 bases and V 2 bases, and 8 bases lay outside the gene matches. The CDR3 contains 14 residues. The CDR3: CAWSPPGLATEQYF. The DNA of the CDR3 is TGTGCCTGGAGTCCCCCGGGACTAGCGACAGAGCAGTACTTC.

The CDR3: CASSPQVVLATGELFF. DNA for the CDR3: TGTGCCAGCAGCCCTCAGGTCGTATTGGCCACCGGGGAGCTGTTTTTT. This chain uses TRBV5-4 with TRBJ2-2; D remains unclear. The germline V gene encodes CDR1 SGHNT and CDR2 YYREEE (reference sequence). V shed 4 bases and J shed 4 bases, with 17 bases lying between them. CDR3 length equals 16 residues.

The CDR3 DNA reads as TGTGCCAGCAGCTTGGCGGGGACGGGTACGCAGTATTTT. Protein sequence: CASSLAGTGTQYF. V usage is TRBV11-2 and J usage is TRBJ2-3; weak D call: TRBD2 (6 bases). V was trimmed by 3 bases and J by 8 bases, leaving 12 bases between them. This CDR3 is 13 amino acids long. Germline lookup yields CDR1 SGHAT and CDR2 FQNNGV.

V gene TRBV28 combines with J gene TRBJ1-1; D unclear. The germline V gene has CDR1 MDHEN and CDR2 SYDVKM. CDR3 length: 15 amino acids. The ends were cut back, 5 bases at V and 3 bases at J, with 16 bases in the middle. CDR3 amino acids: CASSPREGGYTEAFF. In DNA form, the CDR3 reads TGTGCCAGCAGTCCACGGGAGGGAGGGTACACTGAAGCTTTCTTT.

The chain joins TRBV9 to TRBJ2-6, with D unclear. V lost 4 bases and J 0 bases, leaving 11 bases between the germline ends. The CDR3 is made up of 16 amino acids. In germline, CDR1 is SGDLS, CDR2 YYNGEE. CDR3 DNA: TGTGCCAGCAGCCCCCTGTCGGGCTCTGGGGCCAACGTCCTGACTTTC. Translation gives CASSPLSGSGANVLTF.

The chain links TRBV5-1 to TRBJ2-5; D unresolved. This CDR3 comprises 15 residues. V lost 0 bases to trimming and J lost 0 bases, with 9 bases between them. Germline CDR1 reads SGHRS; CDR2 reads YFSETQ. CDR3 residues: CASSLGQTYQETQYF. CDR3 coding DNA: TGCGCCAGCAGCTTGGGACAAACGTACCAAGAGACCCAGTACTTC.

A few counts support this clone. The CDR3 sequence: CASSLGATGFSGNTIYF. The CDR3 DNA follows: TGTGCCAGCAGCTTAGGGGCCACAGGGTTCTCTGGAAACACCATATATTTT. The rearrangement joins TRBV7-6 to TRBJ1-3, with D possibly being TRBD1 (6 bases). This CDR3 contains 17 residues. The germline CDR1 and CDR2 sequences are SGHVS and FNYEAQ. V was cut by 1 base and J by 0 bases, with 13 bases left in between.

The chain has TRBV27 and TRBJ1-2; D may be TRBD1 (5 bases). This CDR3 contains 13 residues. Germline V gives CDR1 MNHEY, CDR2 SMNVEV (reference sequence). V was cut by 3 bases and J by 4 bases, with 9 bases left in between. The CDR3 DNA follows: TGTGCCAGCAGTTTCGACAGTACCTATGGCTACACCTTC. Translated: CASSFDSTYGYTF.

This sequence joins TRBV5-1 and TRBJ1-4; the match to TRBD1 covers 8 bases. The J segment lost 3 bases and the V segment lost 3 bases, leaving 4 bases of the junction unmatched. The CDR3 has 15 amino acids. Germline CDR1 is SGHRS and CDR2 is YFSETQ. CDR3 residues: CASSSGQGPNEKLFF. In nucleotides, the CDR3 is TGCGCCAGCAGCTCCGGACAGGGTCCTAATGAAAAACTGTTTTTT.

In nucleotides, the CDR3 is TGTGCCAGTAGTGTCAGGACTAGCGGGGGTCTTGGCACAGATACGCAGTATTTT. Translated, it gives CASSVRTSGGLGTDTQYF. The rearrangement links TRBV19 to TRBJ2-3; 13 nucleotides match TRBD2. CDR1 is LNHDA and CDR2 is SQIVND in the germline V gene (reference sequence). This CDR3 is 18 amino acids long. Germline trimming cut 5 bases from V and 1 base from J; bases unmatched to any gene: 9.

The chain joins TRBV15 to TRBJ2-1; no definite D call. CDR3 length equals 13 residues. Per germline, CDR1 LNHNV and CDR2 YYDKDF (reference sequence). Between the trimmed V and J ends, which lost 0 bases and 9 bases, there was a span of 9 bases. In DNA, the CDR3 is TGTGCCACCAGCAGAGAGTTTACGGGTGAGCAGTTCTTC. This gives the protein CATSREFTGEQFF.

V usage is TRBV5-1 and J usage is TRBJ2-6, with 11 nucleotides matching TRBD1. The CDR3 is 18 residues long. V dropped 4 bases and J dropped 3; count of bases not matched to a gene: 9. CDR1 SGHRS and CDR2 YFSETQ come from the germline V gene. Here the CDR3 reads CASSPWTGGADGANVLTF. CDR3 bases: TGCGCCAGCAGCCCATGGACAGGGGGCGCAGATGGGGCCAACGTCCTGACTTTC.

The CDR3 reads CASSRENGRARGSDTQYF. For the CDR3, the DNA is TGCGCCAGCAGCCGGGAAAACGGGAGGGCCAGGGGATCAGATACGCAGTATTTT. The genes are TRBV4-3 and TRBJ2-3; TRBD2 agrees at 8 bases. The germline gives CDR1 LGHNA, CDR2 YSLEER. The CDR3 has 18 residues. V lost 4 bases, J lost 4 bases, and 16 bases stayed unmatched.

The CDR3 sequence is CASTLEGISGEQYF. The CDR3, as DNA: TGTGCCAGCACCCTGGAGGGGATTTCGGGCGAGCAGTACTTC. This rearrangement joins TRBV7-9 to TRBJ2-7; weak D call: TRBD2 (6 bases). CDR3 length: 14 amino acids. Trimming pared 7 bases from V and 6 bases from J, leaving 19 bases between. The germline V gene has CDR1 SEHNR and CDR2 FQNEAQ (reference sequence).

This clone was counted only a few times. The rearrangement joins TRBV28 to TRBJ2-7; D may be TRBD1 (6 bases). Germline-derived CDR1 and CDR2 are MDHEN and SYDVKM. The V end was cut by 7 bases, the J end by 4 bases, with 11 bases between. The CDR3 consists of 12 residues. CDR3 protein: CASTLTGYEQYF. CDR3 nucleotides: TGTGCCAGCACCCTGACAGGTTACGAGCAGTACTTC.

The gene calls are TRBV5-1 and TRBJ2-1; TRBD1 matches at 9 bases. The CDR3 has 15 residues. With 0 bases clipped from V and 7 bases from J, the junction kept 5 bases outside the gene matches. Per germline, CDR1 SGHRS and CDR2 YFSETQ. This CDR3 reads CASSLVGQGSNEQFF. The CDR3 bases are TGCGCCAGCAGCTTGGTGGGACAGGGATCGAATGAGCAGTTCTTC. The whole variable domain, remainder taken from reference TRBV5-1 and TRBJ2-1, is KAGVTQTPRYLIKTRGQQVTLSCSPISGHRSVSWYQQTPGQGLQFLFEYFSETQRNKGNFPGRFSGRQFSNSRSEMNVSTLELGDSALYLCASSLVGQGSNEQFFGPGTRLTVL.

V usage is TRBV19 and J usage is TRBJ2-1; 7 bases are shared with TRBD2. With V trimmed by 9 bases and J by 9 bases, 11 bases remained unmatched. Germline V gene data show CDR1 as LNHDA and CDR2 as SQIVND (reference sequence). The CDR3 contains 13 residues. CDR3 sequence reads: CASSGTLAGEQFF. CDR3 in DNA: TGTGCCAGCAGCGGGACGCTCGCGGGTGAGCAGTTCTTC.

This clone was seen more than once but under ten times. This chain joins TRBV5-5 and TRBJ2-7, with 10 nucleotides matching TRBD2. The CDR3 is 15 residues long. V was pared by 4 bases and J by 4 bases, with 8 bases of the junction left unmatched. Germline V gives CDR1 SGHKS, CDR2 YYEKEE (reference sequence). In DNA form, the CDR3 reads TGTGCCAGCAGCCCTAGCGGGGGCCGGGGGTACGAGCAGTACTTC. It is translated as CASSPSGGRGYEQYF.

The V gene is TRBV19, the J gene TRBJ2-5; 7 bases line up with TRBD1. The CDR3 extends over 14 amino acids. The V gene's germline CDR1 is LNHDA and CDR2 SQIVND (reference sequence). The trim removed 1 base at V and 2 bases at J, leaving 1 base unmatched. CDR3 nucleotide sequence: TGTGCCAGTAGTATAGGGACAGGACAAGAGACCCAGTACTTC. Its protein is CASSIGTGQETQYF.

This chain joins TRBV27 and TRBJ2-3, with D hard to call. Per germline, CDR1 MNHEY and CDR2 SMNVEV (reference sequence). The V end was cut by 3 bases, the J end by 1 base, with 8 bases between. This CDR3 comprises 14 residues. Here the CDR3 reads CASSLGFGTDTQYF. The DNA for the CDR3 is TGTGCCAGCAGTTTGGGCTTTGGCACAGATACGCAGTATTTT.